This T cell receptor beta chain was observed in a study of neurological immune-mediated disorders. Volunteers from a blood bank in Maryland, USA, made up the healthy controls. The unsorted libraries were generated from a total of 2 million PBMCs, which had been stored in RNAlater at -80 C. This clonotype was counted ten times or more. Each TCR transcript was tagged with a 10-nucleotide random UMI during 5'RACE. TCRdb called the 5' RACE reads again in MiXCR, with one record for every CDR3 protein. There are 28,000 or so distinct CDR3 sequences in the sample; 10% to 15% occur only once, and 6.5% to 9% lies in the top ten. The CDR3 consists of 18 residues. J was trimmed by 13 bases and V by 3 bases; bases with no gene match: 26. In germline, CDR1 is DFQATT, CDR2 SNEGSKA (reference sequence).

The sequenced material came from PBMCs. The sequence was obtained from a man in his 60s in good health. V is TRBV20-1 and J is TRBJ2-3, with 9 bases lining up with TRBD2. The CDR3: CSARTSGSTTTDTRRKYF. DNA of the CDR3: TGCAGTGCTAGGACTAGCGGTTCAACCACCACAGATACGCGGAGGAAGTATTTT.